Following are 10 T cell receptor beta chains from one sample sequenced in a study of shared clonotypes between healthy human individuals. Profiled with immunoSEQ multiplex PCR; TCRdb holds only in-frame clones, not every one. The data hold 2.3 million or so clones, with approximately 95% observed a single time. Sequencing was performed on naive CD4+ T cells from PBMCs. Subset reported: CD45RA+ positively selected. These receptors all stem from a man aged 18 to 35 in good health. Some clones in this sample may be carry-over from other donors' samples.

This chain uses TRBV30 with TRBJ1-5; 8 bases fit TRBD1. Germline V CDR1 and CDR2: GTSNPN, SVGIG (reference sequence). The CDR3 spans 13 residues. V shed 4 bases, J shed 6 bases, and the junction held 5 bases outside the gene matches. The CDR3 nucleotides read TGTGCCTGGACCGCAGGGGGCTCTCAGCCCCAGCATTTT. Translated: CAWTAGGSQPQHF.

The chain couples TRBV21-1 to TRBJ2-7; no check of the table's D call, TRBD2, against the DNA was made. TRBV21-1 is a recognized pseudogene. The CDR3 runs to 21 residues. The CDR3 nucleotides are TGTGCCAGCAGCAAAGAAGAGGGTTCCCGAACGGGTGGGGATTGTACGGACGAGCAGTACTTC. Translating it yields CASSKEEGSRTGGDCTDEQYF.

The chain is built from TRBV5-1 and TRBJ1-1, with a tentative D call TRBD1 (6 bases). The CDR3 contains 17 residues. Germline V gene sequence: CDR1 SGHRS, CDR2 YFSETQ. Trimming cost V 4 bases and J 0 bases, with 19 bases left between them. The DNA of the CDR3 is TGCGCCAGCAGCGCAATACCAGGGGCAGGGCTGAACACTGAAGCTTTCTTT. Protein sequence: CASSAIPGAGLNTEAFF.

The CDR3 sequence: CASSYQVAMGKLFF. CDR3 DNA sequence: TGTGCCAGCAGTTACCAGGTGGCCATGGGAAAACTGTTTTTT. The rearrangement uses TRBV6-5 and TRBJ1-4; D uncertain. The CDR3 contains 14 residues. Germline-derived CDR1 and CDR2 are MNHEY and SVGAGI. V was cut by 2 bases and J by 10 bases, with 14 bases left in between.

V is TRBV29-1 and J is TRBJ2-1, with 14 bases fitting TRBD2. The germline V gene has CDR1 SQVTM and CDR2 ANQGSEA. With 6 bases clipped from V and 4 bases from J, the junction kept 5 bases outside the gene matches. This CDR3 has 15 amino acids. CDR3 DNA: TGCAGCGTGATAGGGACTAGCGGGAGTTACAATGAGCAGTTCTTC. Residues: CSVIGTSGSYNEQFF.

The V and J genes are TRBV25-1 and TRBJ2-1; 8 nucleotides line up with TRBD2. V was pared by 3 bases and J by 4 bases, with 2 bases of the junction left unmatched. CDR3 length: 14 residues. Looked up from germline, CDR1 is MGHDK and CDR2 is SYGVNS. The CDR3 coding sequence is TGTGCCAGCAGTGAGACGGGAGGGTACAATGAGCAGTTCTTC. This encodes CASSETGGYNEQFF.

This clone was recorded once. The chain uses TRBV30 and TRBJ1-3, with 12 bases fitting TRBD1. This CDR3 is built from 16 residues. CDR1 and CDR2 (germline): GTSNPN, SVGIG (reference sequence). After removal of 2 bases from V and 4 bases from J, the junction contained 6 bases not matched to a gene. The CDR3, as DNA: TGTGCCTGGAGTTCCGGGACAGGGGGCACGGGAAACACCATATATTTT. Translating it yields CAWSSGTGGTGNTIYF.

The J gene is TRBJ1-6, the V gene TRBV18; D may be TRBD1 (6 bases). Germline lookup yields CDR1 KGHSH and CDR2 LQKENI. With 1 base removed from V and 9 bases from J, the gap between germline ends came to 16 bases. This CDR3 is 16 amino acids long. The CDR3 DNA reads TGTGCCAGCTCACCACAGGGGGGAACGGTCACTTCACCCCTCCACTTT. This sequence encodes CASSPQGGTVTSPLHF.

The V gene is TRBV18, the J gene TRBJ1-4; unclear D gene. V lost 3 bases and J 0 bases, leaving 11 bases between the germline ends. Germline-derived CDR1 and CDR2 are KGHSH and LQKENI. This CDR3 has 16 amino acids. In nucleotides, the CDR3 is TGTGCCAGCTCACCGCTAGTGCTTCCAACTAATGAAAAACTGTTTTTT. This encodes CASSPLVLPTNEKLFF.

V usage is TRBV27 and J usage is TRBJ1-2, with 7 bases fitting TRBD1. The V and J ends lost 5 bases and 2 bases, in that order; junction bases with no gene match: 11. The CDR3 extends over 16 amino acids. Per germline, CDR1 MNHEY and CDR2 SMNVEV (reference sequence). As DNA, the CDR3 is TGTGCCAGCAGTCTCAACAGGGGTTCCCCCAACTATGGCTACACCTTC. Its protein product is CASSLNRGSPNYGYTF.